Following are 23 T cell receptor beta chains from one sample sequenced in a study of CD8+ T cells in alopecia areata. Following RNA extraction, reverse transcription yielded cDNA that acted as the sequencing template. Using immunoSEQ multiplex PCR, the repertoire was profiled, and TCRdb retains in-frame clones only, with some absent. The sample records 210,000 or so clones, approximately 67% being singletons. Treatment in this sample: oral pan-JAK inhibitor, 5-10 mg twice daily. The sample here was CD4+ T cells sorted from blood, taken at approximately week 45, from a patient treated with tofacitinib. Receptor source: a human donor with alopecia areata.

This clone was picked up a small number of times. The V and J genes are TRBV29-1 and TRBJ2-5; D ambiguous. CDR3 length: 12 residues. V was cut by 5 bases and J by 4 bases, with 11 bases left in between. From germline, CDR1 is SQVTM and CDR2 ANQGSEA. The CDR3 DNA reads TGCAGCGTTAGCACGGACGGAGAGACCCAGTACTTC. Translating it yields CSVSTDGETQYF. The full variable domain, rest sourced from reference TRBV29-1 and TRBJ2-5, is SAVISQKPSRDICQRGTSLTIQCQVDSQVTMMFWYRQQPGQSLTLIATANQGSEATYESGFVIDKFPISRPNLTFSTLTVSNMSPEDSSIYLCSVSTDGETQYFGPGTRLLVL.

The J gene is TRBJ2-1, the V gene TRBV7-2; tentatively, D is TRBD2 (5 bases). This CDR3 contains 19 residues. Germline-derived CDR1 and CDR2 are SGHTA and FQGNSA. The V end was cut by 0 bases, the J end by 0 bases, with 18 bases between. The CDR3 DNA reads TGTGCCAGCAGCTTAGCGGCTAGCTCCGCGGTCCCCTCCTACAATGAGCAGTTCTTC. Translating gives CASSLAASSAVPSYNEQFF.

CDR3 DNA: TGTGCCATCGGATTCTCCTACGAGCAGTACTTC. It codes for CAIGFSYEQYF. The chain is built from TRBV10-3 and TRBJ2-7; no clear D gene. The CDR3 sequence is 11 residues long. Trimming took off 8 bases at V and 0 bases at J, with 5 bases between the two ends. CDR1 is ENHRY and CDR2 is SYGVKD in the germline V gene.

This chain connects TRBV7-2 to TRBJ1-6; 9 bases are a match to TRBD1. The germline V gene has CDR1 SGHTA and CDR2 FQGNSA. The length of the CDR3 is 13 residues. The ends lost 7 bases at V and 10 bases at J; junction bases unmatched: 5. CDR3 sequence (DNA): TGTGCCAGCAATCGACAGGGGGGATCACCCCTCCACTTT. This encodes CASNRQGGSPLHF.

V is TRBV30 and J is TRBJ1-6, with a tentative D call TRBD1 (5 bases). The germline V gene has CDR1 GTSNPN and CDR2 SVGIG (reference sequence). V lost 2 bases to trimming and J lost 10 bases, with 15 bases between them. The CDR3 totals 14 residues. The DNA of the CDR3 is TGTGCCTGGAGTCAGCAGGGAGGAGACTCACCCCTCCACTTT. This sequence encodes CAWSQQGGDSPLHF.

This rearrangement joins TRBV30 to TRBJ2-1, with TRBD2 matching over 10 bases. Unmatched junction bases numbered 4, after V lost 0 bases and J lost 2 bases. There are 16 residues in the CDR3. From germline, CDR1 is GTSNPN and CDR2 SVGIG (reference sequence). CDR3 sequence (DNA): TGTGCCTGGAGTGTACTAGCGGGGAGAACCTACAATGAGCAGTTCTTC. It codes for CAWSVLAGRTYNEQFF.

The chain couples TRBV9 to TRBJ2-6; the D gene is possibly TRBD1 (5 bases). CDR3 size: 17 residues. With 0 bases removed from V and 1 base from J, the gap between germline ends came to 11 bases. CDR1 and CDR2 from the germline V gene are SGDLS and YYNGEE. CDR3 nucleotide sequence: TGTGCCAGCAGCGTAGCGTCCCCAGGGTCTGGGGCCAACGTCCTGACTTTC. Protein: CASSVASPGSGANVLTF.

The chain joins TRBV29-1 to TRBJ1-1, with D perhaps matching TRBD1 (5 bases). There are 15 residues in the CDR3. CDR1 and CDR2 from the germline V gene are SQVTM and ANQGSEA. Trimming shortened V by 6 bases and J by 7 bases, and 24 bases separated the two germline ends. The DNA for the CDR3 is TGCAGCGTCACGGTAATCAGGGTCCGGAAGGGTGAAGCTTTCTTT. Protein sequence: CSVTVIRVRKGEAFF.

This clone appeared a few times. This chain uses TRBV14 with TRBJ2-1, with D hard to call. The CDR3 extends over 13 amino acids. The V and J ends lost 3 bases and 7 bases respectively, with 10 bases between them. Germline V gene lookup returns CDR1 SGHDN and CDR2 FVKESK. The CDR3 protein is CASSQKGGNEQFF. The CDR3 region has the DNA TGTGCCAGCAGCCAGAAGGGCGGTAATGAGCAGTTCTTC.

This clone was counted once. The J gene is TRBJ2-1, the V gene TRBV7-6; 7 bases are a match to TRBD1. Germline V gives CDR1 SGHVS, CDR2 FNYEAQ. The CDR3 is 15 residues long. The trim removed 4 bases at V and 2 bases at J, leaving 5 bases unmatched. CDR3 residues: CASSSARGPYNEQFF. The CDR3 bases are TGTGCCAGCAGCTCGGCGAGGGGGCCCTACAATGAGCAGTTCTTC.

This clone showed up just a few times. CDR3 in amino acids: CSVEGTLTNIQYF. CDR3 DNA: TGCAGCGTTGAGGGGACATTGACAAACATTCAGTACTTC. The genes are TRBV29-1 and TRBJ2-4; TRBD1 might be the D (6 bases). Germline V gene lookup returns CDR1 SQVTM and CDR2 ANQGSEA. With 3 bases removed from V and 6 bases from J, the gap between germline ends came to 12 bases. The CDR3 consists of 13 residues.

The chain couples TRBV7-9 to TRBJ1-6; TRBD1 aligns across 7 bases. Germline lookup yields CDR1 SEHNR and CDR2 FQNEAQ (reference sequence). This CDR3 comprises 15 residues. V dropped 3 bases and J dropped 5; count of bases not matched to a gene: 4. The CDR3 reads CASSFGTANNSPLHF. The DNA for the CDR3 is TGTGCCAGCAGCTTTGGGACAGCCAATAATTCACCCCTCCACTTT. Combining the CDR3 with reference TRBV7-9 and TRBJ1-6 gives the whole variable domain DTGVSQNPRHKITKRGQNVTFRCDPISEHNRLYWYRQTLGQGPEFLTYFQNEAQLEKSRLLSDRFSAERPKGSFSTLEIQRTEQGDSAMYLCASSFGTANNSPLHFGNGTRLTVT.

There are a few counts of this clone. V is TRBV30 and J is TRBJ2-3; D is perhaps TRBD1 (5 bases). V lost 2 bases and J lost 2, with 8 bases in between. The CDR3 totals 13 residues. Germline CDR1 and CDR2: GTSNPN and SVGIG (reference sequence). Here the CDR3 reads CAWSTGLTDTQYF. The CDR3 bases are TGTGCCTGGAGTACAGGTCTCACAGATACGCAGTATTTT.

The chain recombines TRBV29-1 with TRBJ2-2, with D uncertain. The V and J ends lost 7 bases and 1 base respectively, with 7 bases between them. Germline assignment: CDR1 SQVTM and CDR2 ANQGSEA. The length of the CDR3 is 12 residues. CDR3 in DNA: TGCAGCGGGGGTTTGAACACCGGGGAGCTGTTTTTT. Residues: CSGGLNTGELFF.

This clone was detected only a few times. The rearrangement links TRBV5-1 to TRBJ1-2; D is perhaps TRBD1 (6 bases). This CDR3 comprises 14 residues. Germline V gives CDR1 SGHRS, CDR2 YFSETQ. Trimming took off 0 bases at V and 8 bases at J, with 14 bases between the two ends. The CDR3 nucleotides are TGCGCCAGCAGCTTGGAAGGCCAGGGGAACGGCTACACCTTC. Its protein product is CASSLEGQGNGYTF.

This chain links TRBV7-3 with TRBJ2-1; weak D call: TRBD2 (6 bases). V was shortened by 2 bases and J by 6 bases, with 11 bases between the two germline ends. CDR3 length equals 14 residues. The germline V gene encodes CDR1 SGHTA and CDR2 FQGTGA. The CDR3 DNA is TGTGCCAGCAGCTTAGGCGGGGCAGGCAATGAGCAGTTCTTC. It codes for CASSLGGAGNEQFF.

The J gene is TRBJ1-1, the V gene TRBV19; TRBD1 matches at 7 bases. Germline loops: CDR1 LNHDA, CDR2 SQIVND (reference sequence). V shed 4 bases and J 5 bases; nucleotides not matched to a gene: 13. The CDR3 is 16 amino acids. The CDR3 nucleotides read TGTGCCAGTAGTAGCCGGGACAGAGGTGGGGGAACTGAAGCTTTCTTT. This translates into CASSSRDRGGGTEAFF.

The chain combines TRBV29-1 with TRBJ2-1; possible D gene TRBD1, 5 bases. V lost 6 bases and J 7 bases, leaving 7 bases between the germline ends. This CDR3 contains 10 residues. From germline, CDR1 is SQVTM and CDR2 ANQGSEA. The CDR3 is CSVKGNEQFF. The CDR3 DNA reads TGCAGCGTCAAGGGGAATGAGCAGTTCTTC.

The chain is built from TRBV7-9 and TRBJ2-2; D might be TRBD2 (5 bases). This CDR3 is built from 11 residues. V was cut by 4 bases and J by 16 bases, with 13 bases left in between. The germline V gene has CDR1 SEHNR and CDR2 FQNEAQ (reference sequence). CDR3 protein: CASSSSDREFF. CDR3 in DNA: TGTGCCAGCAGCTCCTCAGACCGGGAGTTTTTT.

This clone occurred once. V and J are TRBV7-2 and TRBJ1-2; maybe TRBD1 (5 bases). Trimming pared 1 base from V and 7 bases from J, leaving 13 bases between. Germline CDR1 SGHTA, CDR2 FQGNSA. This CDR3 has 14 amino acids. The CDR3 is CASSLGSGSGGYTF. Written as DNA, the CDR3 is TGTGCCAGCAGCTTAGGGTCAGGGAGCGGTGGCTACACCTTC.

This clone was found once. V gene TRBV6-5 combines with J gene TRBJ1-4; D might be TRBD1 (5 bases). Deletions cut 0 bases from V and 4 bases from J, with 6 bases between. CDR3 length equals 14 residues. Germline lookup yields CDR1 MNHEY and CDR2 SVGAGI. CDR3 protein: CASSYSGLNEKLFF. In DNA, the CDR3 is TGTGCCAGCAGTTACTCGGGACTTAATGAAAAACTGTTTTTT.

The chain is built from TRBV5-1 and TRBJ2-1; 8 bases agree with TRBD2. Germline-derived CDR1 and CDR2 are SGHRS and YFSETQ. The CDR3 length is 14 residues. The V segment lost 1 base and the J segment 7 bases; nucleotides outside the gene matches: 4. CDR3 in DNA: TGCGCCAGCAGCTTGAGTAGCGGGGTTAATGAGCAGTTCTTC. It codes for CASSLSSGVNEQFF.

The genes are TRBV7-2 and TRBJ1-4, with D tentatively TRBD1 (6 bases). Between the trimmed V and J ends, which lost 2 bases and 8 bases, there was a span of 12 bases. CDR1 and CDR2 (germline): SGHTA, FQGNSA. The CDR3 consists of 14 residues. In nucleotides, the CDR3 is TGTGCCAGCAGCTTACACAGGGTGGGGGAAAAACTGTTTTTT. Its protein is CASSLHRVGEKLFF.